Shown below are 17 T cell receptor beta chains from a single sample sequenced in a study of T cell responses to AZD1222 COVID-19 vaccine. Profiled with immunoSEQ multiplex PCR; TCRdb holds only in-frame clones, not every one. The sample records 130,000 or so clones, about 89% being singletons. The starting material was peripheral blood, obtained on day 0 of AZD1222 vaccination. The origin of the receptors is an adult in good health.

The J gene is TRBJ2-7, the V gene TRBV11-2; D is unclear. V dropped 5 bases and J dropped 0 bases, with 11 bases sitting between them. This CDR3 spans 14 amino acids. Per germline, CDR1 SGHAT and CDR2 FQNNGV. CDR3 sequence reads: CASSPGPSSYEQYF. Written as DNA, the CDR3 is TGTGCCAGCAGCCCTGGACCAAGCTCCTACGAGCAGTACTTC.

CDR3 DNA: TGTGCCAGCAGTTTATTGCCCCCGGGCCTCCGAGCGGGATATGGCTACACCTTC. The encoded protein is CASSLLPPGLRAGYGYTF. The J gene is TRBJ1-2, the V gene TRBV27; D gene uncertain. V lost 1 base and J 5 bases, leaving 23 bases between the germline ends. Per the germline V gene, CDR1 is MNHEY and CDR2 is SMNVEV (reference sequence). The CDR3 extends over 18 amino acids.

The CDR3 protein is CASSQGRSAETQYF. In DNA form, the CDR3 reads TGCGCCAGCAGCCAAGGGAGATCGGCGGAGACCCAGTACTTC. The chain couples TRBV4-3 to TRBJ2-5; the D is unclear. The CDR3 extends over 14 amino acids. Germline V gives CDR1 LGHNA, CDR2 YSLEER. Trimming took 1 base from V and 5 from J, leaving 11 bases between them.

The chain joins TRBV6-1 to TRBJ2-7; D may be TRBD2 (6 bases). The germline V gene has CDR1 MNHNS and CDR2 SASEGT. Trimming shortened V by 1 base and J by 4 bases, and 17 bases separated the two germline ends. The CDR3 sequence is 16 residues long. CDR3 DNA sequence: TGTGCCAGCAGTGAAGAGGAAGCGGACGGAGGGTACGAGCAGTACTTC. Amino acids: CASSEEEADGGYEQYF.

This clone was counted a single time. This chain links TRBV7-9 with TRBJ1-2, with 9 bases lining up with TRBD1. The CDR3 spans 15 residues. Losses at the gene ends were 2 bases for V and 7 bases for J; bases not matched to a gene: 8. Germline V CDR1 and CDR2: SEHNR, FQNEAQ (reference sequence). CDR3: CASSLPPQGAFGYTF. The CDR3 region has the DNA TGTGCCAGCAGCTTACCACCACAGGGGGCGTTTGGCTACACCTTC.

This chain connects TRBV3-1 (or the pseudogene TRBV3-2) to TRBJ1-2, with TRBD1 matching 10 bases. Germline V lookup: CDR1 LGHDT, CDR2 YNNKEL (reference sequence). This CDR3 region has 18 residues. J gave up 3 bases and V 5 bases, and 15 bases lay outside the gene matches. The CDR3 DNA follows: TGTGCCAGCAGCATGCCCGGCGGGGAGACAGGGGGCGACTATGGCTACACCTTC. The encoded protein is CASSMPGGETGGDYGYTF.

The V call is TRBV5-6, the J call TRBJ1-6; no reliable D call. This CDR3 comprises 15 residues. Germline CDR1 reads SGHDT; CDR2 reads YYEEEE. Between the trimmed V and J ends, which lost 4 bases and 0 bases, there was a span of 8 bases. CDR3 nucleotides: TGTGCCAGCAGCCCTACAAGCTCCTATAATTCACCCCTCCACTTT. This codes for CASSPTSSYNSPLHF.

The V and J genes are TRBV7-2 and TRBJ2-1; weak D call: TRBD2 (5 bases). The CDR3 is 13 residues long. Trimming took 5 bases from V and 5 from J, leaving 10 bases between them. Germline CDR1 and CDR2: SGHTA and FQGNSA. CDR3 in amino acids: CASSPRGNNEQFF. The CDR3 DNA follows: TGTGCCAGCAGCCCTCGGGGAAACAATGAGCAGTTCTTC.

The CDR3 bases are TGTGCCAGCAGCTTCGAGGGAAACTCCTACAATGAGCAGTTCTTC. This codes for CASSFEGNSYNEQFF. The chain couples TRBV7-2 to TRBJ2-1; tentative D call: TRBD2 (5 bases). Looked up from germline, CDR1 is SGHTA and CDR2 is FQGNSA. V was shortened by 3 bases and J by 0 bases, with 9 bases between the two germline ends. The CDR3 consists of 15 residues.

The V call is TRBV7-9, the J call TRBJ1-2; D is ambiguous. V lost 5 bases and J lost 8, with 12 bases in between. CDR1 and CDR2 (germline): SEHNR, FQNEAQ (reference sequence). CDR3 length equals 12 residues. CDR3: CASSENREGYTF. CDR3 nucleotide sequence: TGTGCCAGCAGCGAGAACCGGGAAGGCTACACCTTC.

J is TRBJ1-1 and V is TRBV7-9; D might be TRBD1 (6 bases). Per the germline V gene, CDR1 is SEHNR and CDR2 is FQNEAQ (reference sequence). Trimming shortened V by 1 base and J by 1 base, and 7 bases separated the two germline ends. The CDR3 extends over 14 amino acids. CDR3: CASSLEGQNTEAFF. The CDR3 DNA is TGTGCCAGCAGCTTAGAGGGACAGAACACTGAAGCTTTCTTT.

The V and J genes are TRBV29-1 and TRBJ1-2, with D perhaps matching TRBD1 (5 bases). Trimming stripped 5 bases from V and 6 bases from J, with 13 bases between. The CDR3 spans 12 residues. CDR1 and CDR2 (germline): SQVTM, ANQGSEA. The CDR3 reads CSVWGTNDGYTF. In nucleotides, the CDR3 is TGCAGCGTTTGGGGGACCAATGATGGCTACACCTTC.

This clone was detected only a few times. V gene TRBV6-5 combines with J gene TRBJ1-5; D is ambiguous. The CDR3 has 15 amino acids. CDR1 is MNHEY, CDR2 SVGAGI, per germline. Trimming took 0 bases from V and 0 from J, leaving 6 bases between them. The DNA of the CDR3 is TGTGCCAGCAGTTACTCAGGGAATAGCAATCAGCCCCAGCATTTT. Translation: CASSYSGNSNQPQHF.

The rearrangement uses TRBV6-6 and TRBJ2-7; 7 bases map to TRBD1. The germline gives CDR1 MNHNY, CDR2 SVGAGI (reference sequence). The CDR3 sequence is 13 residues long. Trimming cost V 7 bases and J 5 bases; bases outside gene matches: 8. CDR3 protein: CASNGQGVDEQYF. CDR3 in DNA: TGTGCCAGCAATGGGCAGGGGGTGGACGAGCAGTACTTC.

V usage is TRBV21-1 and J usage is TRBJ2-3; the listed D gene, TRBD1, was not tested against the DNA. TRBV21-1 is noted as a pseudogene. This CDR3 is 14 amino acids long. In nucleotides, the CDR3 is TGTGCCAGCAGCAAAAGGATGCCGGGACACGGGCAGTATTTT. As protein: CASSKRMPGHGQYF.

J is TRBJ1-2 and V is TRBV27; 7 bases align to TRBD1. The J segment lost 4 bases and the V segment lost 0 bases, leaving 5 bases of the junction unmatched. The CDR3 has 15 amino acids. Germline CDR1 is MNHEY and CDR2 is SMNVEV (reference sequence). The CDR3 protein is CASSLSIAGGYGYTF. For the CDR3, the DNA is TGTGCCAGCAGTTTATCGATAGCAGGGGGCTATGGCTACACCTTC.

The rearrangement uses TRBV5-5 and TRBJ2-6; no definite D call. V lost 5 bases and J lost 2, with 11 bases in between. CDR3 length: 15 residues. Germline CDR1 and CDR2: SGHKS and YYEKEE (reference sequence). The CDR3 reads CASRVRAAGANVLTF. CDR3 nucleotides: TGTGCCAGCAGAGTAAGGGCAGCTGGGGCCAACGTCCTGACTTTC.